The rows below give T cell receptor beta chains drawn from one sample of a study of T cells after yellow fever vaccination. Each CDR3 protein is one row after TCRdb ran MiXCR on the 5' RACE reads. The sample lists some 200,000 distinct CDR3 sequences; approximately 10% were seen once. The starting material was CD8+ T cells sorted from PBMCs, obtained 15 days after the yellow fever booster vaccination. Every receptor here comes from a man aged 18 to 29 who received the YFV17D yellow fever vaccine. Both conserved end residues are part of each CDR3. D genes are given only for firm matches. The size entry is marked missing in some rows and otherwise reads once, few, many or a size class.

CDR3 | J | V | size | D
CASTLLPTEAFF | TRBJ1-1 | TRBV7-9 | - | -
CASSYSLAGDLHQETQYF | TRBJ2-5 | TRBV6-2/TRBV6-3 | - | TRBD2
CASSFSGSGDQPQHF | TRBJ1-5 | TRBV7-2 | once | -
CSARDLGLQGGATNEKLFF | TRBJ1-4 | TRBV20-1 | - | -
CASSPASTGRREQYF | TRBJ2-7 | TRBV18 | few | TRBD1
CASSVGGQGRSPLHF | TRBJ1-6 | TRBV9 | - | -
CASSQVGSAPGGNEQFF | TRBJ2-1 | TRBV4-1 | - | -
CASTPGGYNQPQHF | TRBJ1-5 | TRBV19 | few | -
CASSDWTARGGYTF | TRBJ1-2 | TRBV7-9 | - | -
CASSYGTGKYEQYF | TRBJ2-7 | TRBV6-5 | many | TRBD1
CASSYSRGAGDGYTF | TRBJ1-2 | TRBV6-5 | - | -
CASSDRTGGHYGYTF | TRBJ1-2 | TRBV9 | - | -
CASSQLVLPITEAFF | TRBJ1-1 | TRBV4-1 | few | -
CASSLGAGAGELFF | TRBJ2-2 | TRBV5-4 | many | TRBD2
CASSPGTRGEQFF | TRBJ2-1 | TRBV6-1 | few | TRBD2
CASSPTAMNTEAFF | TRBJ1-1 | TRBV4-1 | few | -
CSARGDPKDSSYEQYF | TRBJ2-7 | TRBV20-1 | few | -
CASSFRDGKIFFNEKLFF | TRBJ1-4 | TRBV7-7 | - | -
CASSFGGVLEQYF | TRBJ2-7 | TRBV14 | few | -
CASSQDQGARTDTQYF | TRBJ2-3 | TRBV3-1 | few | -
CASSLKVRGSVDEQYF | TRBJ2-7 | TRBV12-3/TRBV12-4 | - | -
CASNPGGGGRSPLHF | TRBJ1-6 | TRBV10-1 | - | -
CASSVAELSSGNTIYF | TRBJ1-3 | TRBV9 | few | -
CASSSRDGFYNEQFF | TRBJ2-1 | TRBV5-1 | few | -
CASSSRGGFSISPLHF | TRBJ1-6 | TRBV4-1 | - | -
CASSRHRDSRETQYF | TRBJ2-5 | TRBV4-2 | - | TRBD1
CASTSHRVPTEQYF | TRBJ2-7 | TRBV12-3/TRBV12-4 | many | -
CASSLLAGDVTGELFF | TRBJ2-2 | TRBV7-2 | - | TRBD2
CASSLVFRDTATDTQYF | TRBJ2-3 | TRBV12-3/TRBV12-4 | few | -
CSAVETGGWADTQYF | TRBJ2-3 | TRBV20-1 | few | TRBD1
CATSRDGGLAEGMFF | TRBJ2-1 | TRBV15 | - | TRBD2
CASSLFRAESNQPQHF | TRBJ1-5 | TRBV7-6 | - | -
CASSQDGVQGPPTDTQYF | TRBJ2-3 | TRBV4-3 | - | -
CASRLPGQGNTEAFF | TRBJ1-1 | TRBV5-4 | - | TRBD1
CASSIDPTGNQPQHF | TRBJ1-5 | TRBV19 | many | -
CASSSGGADTQYF | TRBJ2-3 | TRBV6-5 | few | -
CASSMDGYTGELFF | TRBJ2-2 | TRBV11-2 | - | -
CASSAVETDTQYF | TRBJ2-3 | TRBV7-3 | few | -
CASYRGTDTQYF | TRBJ2-3 | TRBV28 | - | -
CASGTGGRNYGYTF | TRBJ1-2 | TRBV4-1 | - | TRBD1
CASSTTGAFNQPQHF | TRBJ1-5 | TRBV5-1 | few | TRBD1
CASSSIRDRDGYTF | TRBJ1-2 | TRBV7-9 | - | TRBD1
CASTPIAGFYEQYF | TRBJ2-7 | TRBV10-2 | - | TRBD2
CASSSFSETNTGELFF | TRBJ2-2 | TRBV5-4 | - | -
CASSSMGQGNTEAFF | TRBJ1-1 | TRBV5-1 | few | TRBD1
CASSFPGETQYF | TRBJ2-5 | TRBV7-9 | few | -
CASSLDRAQETQYF | TRBJ2-5 | TRBV6-2/TRBV6-3 | - | TRBD1
CASSLGSGLRNEQFF | TRBJ2-1 | TRBV12-3/TRBV12-4 | - | -
CASSRGQYNSPLHF | TRBJ1-6 | TRBV4-3 | few | -
CASSPGTSGTNHLTDTQYF | TRBJ2-3 | TRBV7-6 | few | TRBD2
CASSMVPLMKNCFF | TRBJ1-4 | TRBV21-1 | - | -
CASSGPSGAPGTGELFF | TRBJ2-2 | TRBV2 | - | TRBD2
CASSVEPGLGDTQYF | TRBJ2-3 | TRBV9 | few | -
CATEANYGYTF | TRBJ1-2 | TRBV24-1 | - | -
CASSLPVPSTDTQYF | TRBJ2-3 | TRBV11-1 | - | -
CASSEARGTEAFF | TRBJ1-1 | TRBV6-4 | - | -